These T cell receptor beta chains were read from a single sample in a study of blood T cell repertoires in COVID-19. Using immunoSEQ multiplex PCR, the repertoire was profiled, and TCRdb retains in-frame clones only, with some absent. In the table there are approximately 92,000 clones, roughly 82% of which are singletons. Sequencing was performed on peripheral blood. These receptors came from a man older than 75 with acute or convalescent COVID-19. The CDR3 runs from the conserved cysteine through the conserved F or W. The D gene is left open where the match is weak. Clone size is not always given. Where it is, it says once, few, many or a class for expanded clones.

>TRBJ1-6|TRBV15|NA|NA
CATRGRVYNSPLHF
TGTGCCACCAGGGGGCGCGTCTATAATTCACCCCTCCACTTT
>TRBJ2-7|TRBV28|TRBD1|NA
CASSLMGQSSYEQYF
TGTGCCAGCAGTTTGATGGGACAGAGCTCCTACGAGCAGTACTTC
>TRBJ2-5|TRBV30|NA|NA
CAWSNPTSWGITQYF
TGTGCCTGGAGTAATCCCACTAGCTGGGGGATAACCCAGTACTTC
>TRBJ2-3|TRBV5-1|NA|NA
CASSLDYLTDTQYF
TGCGCCAGCAGCTTAGACTACCTCACAGATACGCAGTATTTT
>TRBJ2-7|TRBV2|NA|NA
CATSMRSSYEQYF
TGTGCCACCTCGATGAGGAGCTCCTACGAGCAGTACTTC
>TRBJ1-3|TRBV4-1|TRBD1|NA
CASSQGGQGGYTIYF
TGCGCCAGCAGCCAAGGGGGACAGGGAGGTTACACCATATATTTT
>TRBJ2-1|TRBV4-1|NA|NA
CASSQDLAREFF
TGCGCCAGCAGCCAAGACCTCGCTCGCGAGTTCTTC
>TRBJ1-5|TRBV6-5|NA|NA
CASSPNRSGQPQHF
TGTGCCAGCAGTCCTAACAGATCGGGACAGCCCCAGCATTTT
>TRBJ2-1|TRBV11-2|NA|once
CASCQEGGAMYEQFF
TGTGCCAGCTGTCAAGAAGGGGGGGCTATGTATGAGCAGTTCTTC
>TRBJ2-1|TRBV4-1|NA|once
CASSQDLGGRTYNEQFF
TGCGCCAGCAGCCAAGATCTTGGAGGGAGAACCTACAATGAGCAGTTCTTC
>TRBJ2-6|TRBV6-4|TRBD1|NA
CASSTGDPGANVLTF
TGTGCCAGCAGCACAGGGGATCCTGGGGCCAACGTCCTGACTTTC
>TRBJ2-2|TRBV6-4|TRBD1|NA
CASSRGQGSSGGELFF
TGTGCCAGCAGCCGCGGACAGGGGAGTTCAGGAGGGGAGCTGTTTTTT
>TRBJ2-5|TRBV2|TRBD2|NA
CARDGTSGGETQYF
TGTGCCAGGGATGGGACTAGCGGGGGAGAGACCCAGTACTTC
>TRBJ1-2|TRBV30|NA|NA
CAWSTWGTMRGYTF
TGTGCCTGGAGTACTTGGGGGACAATGAGGGGCTACACCTTC
>TRBJ2-7|TRBV29-1|NA|once
CSGTTSSYEQYF
TGCAGCGGAACTACAAGCTCCTACGAGCAGTACTTC
>TRBJ2-3|TRBV7-2|NA|NA
CASSSRVADTQYF
TGTGCCAGCAGCTCCCGGGTAGCAGATACGCAGTATTTT
>TRBJ2-7|TRBV18|TRBD2|NA
CASSRSTSGSGEQYF
TGTGCCAGCTCGCGATCGACTAGCGGGAGTGGAGAGCAGTACTTC
>TRBJ2-7|TRBV11-2|NA|NA
CASSPGAGGPYEQYF
TGTGCCAGCAGCCCCGGGGCAGGGGGGCCCTACGAGCAGTACTTC
>TRBJ1-2|TRBV6-5|TRBD1|NA
CASSYRTGGPGYTF
TGTGCCAGCAGTTACCGGACAGGGGGCCCTGGCTACACCTTC
>TRBJ1-2|TRBV24-1|NA|NA
CATSEGHMSYGYTF
TGTGCCACCAGTGAGGGACACATGTCCTATGGCTACACCTTC
>TRBJ1-1|TRBV13|TRBD1|NA
CASSSSTTGRTGNTEAFF
TGTGCCAGCAGCTCGTCCACGACAGGGAGGACGGGGAACACTGAAGCTTTCTTT
>TRBJ1-1|TRBV5-4|TRBD1|NA
CASSLQGARNTEAFF
TGTGCCAGCAGCTTGCAGGGGGCGAGGAACACTGAAGCTTTCTTT
>TRBJ2-1|TRBV21-1|NA|NA
CASSIHPGLAVNEQFF
TGTGCCAGCAGCATCCACCCGGGACTAGCGGTAAATGAGCAGTTCTTC
>TRBJ2-2|TRBV11-2|NA|NA
CASSRGNTGELFF
TGTGCCAGCAGCCGGGGGAACACCGGGGAGCTGTTTTTT
>TRBJ2-1|TRBV6-1|NA|NA
CASTQGGPSVQFF
TGTGCCAGCACCCAAGGGGGACCCTCTGTGCAGTTCTTC